One and the same sample provided the 6 T cell receptor beta chains below, sequenced in a study of blood T cell repertoires in COVID-19. The table came from immunoSEQ multiplex PCR; TCRdb's copy has only in-frame clones and leaves some out. The sample has approximately 400,000 clones; 81% are singletons. The source material was peripheral blood. These receptors all come from a human donor with acute or convalescent COVID-19. The donor label of this sample is uncertain.

The chain has TRBV6-6 and TRBJ2-7; 8 bases are shared with TRBD1. The CDR3 sequence is 16 residues long. The J segment lost 0 bases and the V segment lost 0 bases, leaving 4 bases of the junction unmatched. The V gene's germline CDR1 is MNHNY and CDR2 SVGAGI (reference sequence). CDR3 bases: TGTGCCAGCAGTTACTCCGCGGGACAGGCCTCCTACGAGCAGTACTTC. It specifies CASSYSAGQASYEQYF.

The CDR3 loop reads CASSFNGNYGYTF. The CDR3 nucleotides are TGTGCCAGCAGTTTTAACGGTAACTATGGCTACACCTTC. The V gene is TRBV12-3 or TRBV12-4, the J gene TRBJ1-2; D is unclear. This CDR3 has 13 residues. The germline V and J ends were trimmed by 3 bases and 1 base, with 6 bases remaining between them.

The V and J genes are TRBV6-5 and TRBJ1-2; TRBD1 might be the D (5 bases). Germline V CDR1 and CDR2: MNHEY, SVGAGI. This CDR3 has 13 residues. V was cut by 10 bases and J by 1 base, with 13 bases left in between. The CDR3 here is CATTPRGNYGYTF. The DNA of the CDR3 is TGTGCCACTACCCCAAGGGGTAACTATGGCTACACCTTC.

The rearrangement links TRBV5-1 to TRBJ2-3; 7 bases line up with TRBD1. This CDR3 is built from 16 residues. V shed 0 bases, J shed 1 base, and the junction held 5 bases outside the gene matches. CDR1 and CDR2 from the germline V gene are SGHRS and YFSETQ. The chain's CDR3 is CASSLVGQVRTDTQYF. In DNA form, the CDR3 reads TGCGCCAGCAGCTTGGTCGGACAGGTCCGCACAGATACGCAGTATTTT.

The chain uses TRBV19 and TRBJ1-6; D is perhaps TRBD1 (5 bases). The ends were cut back, 5 bases at V and 7 bases at J, with 6 bases in the middle. There are 12 residues in the CDR3. The germline CDR1 and CDR2 sequences are LNHDA and SQIVND (reference sequence). The DNA for the CDR3 is TGTGCCAGTAGTGACAGAAATTCACCCCTCCACTTT. Its protein product is CASSDRNSPLHF.

The genes are TRBV10-2 and TRBJ1-6; tentatively, D is TRBD1 (5 bases). V was clipped by 7 bases and J by 8 bases, with 15 bases between them. Germline lookup yields CDR1 WSHSY and CDR2 SAAADI. The CDR3 has 14 residues. The CDR3 region is CASTPRDFDSPLHF. The CDR3 DNA sequence: TGCGCCAGCACACCCCGGGACTTTGATTCACCCCTCCACTTT.